These 13 T cell receptor beta chains originate from one sample sequenced in a study of blood T cell repertoires in COVID-19. Measured with immunoSEQ multiplex PCR; TCRdb has only the in-frame clones, and not every one. The table shows 140,000 or so clones, with approximately 86% occurring only once. Source material: peripheral blood. These receptors all come from a human donor in a cohort sampled during active COVID-19.

The chain uses TRBV10-3 and TRBJ2-7; D may be TRBD2 (6 bases). In germline, CDR1 is ENHRY, CDR2 SYGVKD. Trimming shortened V by 8 bases and J by 2 bases, and 16 bases separated the two germline ends. The CDR3 runs to 14 residues. The CDR3: CAIGSTSSPYEQYF. Here the CDR3 DNA reads TGTGCCATCGGGTCAACTAGCTCGCCCTACGAGCAGTACTTC.

V usage is TRBV6-6 and J usage is TRBJ2-1, with TRBD1 matching over 12 bases. V lost 6 bases, J lost 6 bases, and 9 bases stayed unmatched. Germline assignment: CDR1 MNHNY and CDR2 SVGAGI (reference sequence). The length of the CDR3 is 16 residues. The CDR3 bases are TGTGCCAGCAGCCGCAGGGGGACAGGGGGCGTCAATGAGCAGTTCTTC. Translation: CASSRRGTGGVNEQFF.

This sequence joins TRBV6-8 and TRBJ1-6, with 8 bases aligning to TRBD1. The CDR3 has 13 residues. CDR1 and CDR2 (germline): MNHGY, SAAAGT. V was clipped by 6 bases and J by 8 bases; unmatched bases: 3. The CDR3 DNA reads as TGTGCCAGCAGAACAGGGGGTTATTCACCCCTCCACTTT. This codes for CASRTGGYSPLHF.

This clone was counted between two and nine times. The V and J genes are TRBV4-1 and TRBJ2-5; a possible D gene is TRBD2 (6 bases). The CDR3 is 15 amino acids. Trimming removed 0 bases at V and 5 bases at J, with 13 bases between. Germline CDR1 MGHRA, CDR2 YSYEKL. CDR3 bases: TGCGCCAGCAGCCAAGAGGGGGGTGTTCTGGAGACCCAGTACTTC. It yields the protein CASSQEGGVLETQYF.

J is TRBJ2-1 and V is TRBV12-3 or TRBV12-4, with D perhaps TRBD1 (5 bases). The CDR3 runs 13 residues. Deletions cut 4 bases from V and 4 bases from J, with 8 bases between. The CDR3 sequence: CASSSQGYNEQFF. CDR3 DNA sequence: TGTGCCAGCAGTTCCCAGGGTTACAATGAGCAGTTCTTC.

V and J are TRBV24-1 and TRBJ2-7; no clear D gene. V dropped 8 bases and J dropped 4 bases, with 5 bases sitting between them. The length of the CDR3 is 10 residues. CDR1 and CDR2 from the germline V gene are KGHDR and SFDVKD. The DNA of the CDR3 is TGTGCCACCAACGCGTACGAGCAGTACTTC. Amino acids: CATNAYEQYF.

The chain couples TRBV4-1 to TRBJ1-3; D not certain. The CDR3 totals 18 residues. Germline loops: CDR1 MGHRA, CDR2 YSYEKL. The germline V and J ends were trimmed by 1 base and 3 bases, with 19 bases remaining between them. CDR3 sequence (DNA): TGCGCCAGCAGCCAAGGGGCACGGAGGCTGGGGTTTGGAAACACCATATATTTT. It specifies CASSQGARRLGFGNTIYF.

The chain couples TRBV7-2 to TRBJ2-7; D gene uncertain. Looked up from germline, CDR1 is SGHTA and CDR2 is FQGNSA. V was clipped by 5 bases and J by 2 bases, with 7 bases between them. CDR3 length equals 12 residues. Here the CDR3 reads CASSDNTYEQYF. The CDR3 DNA is TGTGCCAGCAGCGACAACACCTACGAGCAGTACTTC.

This sequence joins TRBV13 and TRBJ2-6; D remains ambiguous. This CDR3 contains 18 residues. Trimming took off 4 bases at V and 2 bases at J, with 18 bases between the two ends. Germline CDR1 and CDR2: PRHDT and FYEKMQ (reference sequence). The CDR3 loop reads CASSSTVTVKAGANVLTF. The CDR3, as DNA: TGTGCCAGCAGCTCAACTGTTACCGTAAAAGCTGGGGCCAACGTCCTGACTTTC.

The chain employs TRBV5-1 and TRBJ2-5, with D perhaps matching TRBD1 (6 bases). The CDR3 loop spans 16 amino acids. V was cut by 4 bases and J by 1 base, with 17 bases left in between. Per the germline V gene, CDR1 is SGHRS and CDR2 is YFSETQ. The CDR3 spells CASSTGTSIPQETQYF. CDR3 DNA sequence: TGCGCCAGCAGCACCGGGACAAGCATCCCCCAAGAGACCCAGTACTTC.

The rearrangement uses TRBV9 and TRBJ2-1; no definite D call. CDR1 is SGDLS and CDR2 is YYNGEE in the germline V gene. The CDR3 runs 15 residues. V was trimmed by 0 bases and J by 6 bases, leaving 13 bases between them. Here the CDR3 DNA reads TGTGCCAGCAGCGTAGCAACGAGGAGTATCAATGAGCAGTTCTTC. Its translation: CASSVATRSINEQFF.

The rearrangement uses TRBV4-1 and TRBJ2-7, with 11 positions matching TRBD2. The CDR3 contains 18 residues. The germline V gene encodes CDR1 MGHRA and CDR2 YSYEKL. V was clipped by 3 bases and J by 5 bases; unmatched bases: 15. Here the CDR3 reads CASSHPLGSGRARDEQYF. Here the CDR3 DNA reads TGCGCCAGCAGCCACCCCTTGGGTAGCGGGAGGGCCAGGGACGAGCAGTACTTC.

This rearrangement joins TRBV15 to TRBJ2-7; 7 bases fit TRBD2. CDR1 LNHNV and CDR2 YYDKDF come from the germline V gene (reference sequence). Trimming cost V 3 bases and J 0 bases; bases outside gene matches: 5. This CDR3 comprises 15 residues. The CDR3 DNA reads TGTGCCACCAGCAGGGACCGGGACTACTCCTACGAGCAGTACTTC. Amino acids: CATSRDRDYSYEQYF.